This is a list of T cell receptor beta chains from one sample in a study of T cell repertoires in cytomegalovirus infection. These TCRs are of unknown antigen specificity. Each CDR3 protein gets one entry after TCRdb re-called the reads with MiXCR. In the table there are some 480,000 distinct CDR3 sequences, around a third of which are singletons. This material consisted of cultured PBMCs, taken from culture after CMV antigen stimulation. The receptors shown here come from a human donor in good health (CMV status not recorded). Some clones in this sample may be carry-over from other donors' samples. CDR3s include the opening cysteine and the closing phenylalanine or tryptophan. Fields, in order: D gene, V gene, J gene, clone size, CDR3 DNA, CDR3 protein. D genes are given only for firm matches. Rows may omit the clone size; those that give it use once, few, many or a size class.

-,TRBV19,TRBJ1-1,few,TGTGCCAGTAGTATTCAGGGAGGAGCTGAAGCTTTCTTT,CASSIQGGAEAFF
TRBD1,TRBV7-2,TRBJ1-1,-,TGTGCCAGCAGCTCTCCAGGACAGGGCATGAACACTGAAGCTTTCTTT,CASSSPGQGMNTEAFF
TRBD2,TRBV20-1,TRBJ2-3,-,TGCAGTGCTAGAGACGGGGGAGGGTCAGATACGCAGTATTTT,CSARDGGGSDTQYF
TRBD2,TRBV25-1,TRBJ2-2,few,TGTGCCACCGCGGGACTAGGAGCGACCGGGGAGCTGTTTTTT,CATAGLGATGELFF
-,TRBV15,TRBJ1-4,-,TGTGCCACCAGCAGGGCACCGATCTTAGGAGAGGAAAAACTGTTTTTT,CATSRAPILGEEKLFF
TRBD2,TRBV27,TRBJ2-7,few,TGTGCCAGCGGGACCTCGGGACTAGCGTTAAATTACGAGCAGTACTTC,CASGTSGLALNYEQYF
-,TRBV7-2,TRBJ1-1,medium-sized,TGTGCCAGCAGCCGACAGGTGGGAGGGAACACTGAAGCTTTCTTT,CASSRQVGGNTEAFF
TRBD2,TRBV2,TRBJ2-1,-,TGTGCCAGCCGGACTAGCGGGATAGTTAATGAGCAGTTCTTC,CASRTSGIVNEQFF
TRBD1,TRBV6-5,TRBJ2-5,-,TGTGCCAGCAGTTCGCCCTCTCGCCGGGACAGGTTAACGGAGACCCAGTACTTC,CASSSPSRRDRLTETQYF
TRBD2,TRBV6-6,TRBJ2-7,-,TGTGCCAGCAGTTACTCGGGGACTAGCGGGAGGCCGACCTACGAGCAGTACTTC,CASSYSGTSGRPTYEQYF
-,TRBV29-1,TRBJ1-1,-,TGCAGCGTTTATTTTCAGGGGATGAACACTGAAGCTTTCTTT,CSVYFQGMNTEAFF
TRBD1,TRBV20-1,TRBJ1-1,-,TGCAGTGCTAGAGACCCAGGGGGAATAACTGAAGCTTTCTTT,CSARDPGGITEAFF
TRBD1,TRBV19,TRBJ2-1,few,TGTGCCAGTAGTATCAGGGGGCCCTACAATGAGCAGTTCTTC,CASSIRGPYNEQFF
-,TRBV28,TRBJ1-5,-,TGTGCCAGCAGTTTGACAGTAAGCGGCAATCAGCCCCAGCATTTT,CASSLTVSGNQPQHF
-,TRBV6-1,TRBJ2-1,few,TGTGCCAGCAGTCACACGATCACCAGGAGCTCCTACAATGAGCAGTTCTTC,CASSHTITRSSYNEQFF
TRBD1,TRBV6-8,TRBJ1-2,-,TGTGCCAGCAGTGCCTTAACCGGGACAGGGATTTACTATGGCTACACCTTC,CASSALTGTGIYYGYTF
-,TRBV10-2,TRBJ2-1,few,TGCGCCAGCAGTGACTCCCCGCCGGACTACAATGAGCAGTTCTTC,CASSDSPPDYNEQFF
-,TRBV7-2,TRBJ1-2,-,TGTGCCAGCAGCCAAGACTCCAGGGTCGGCTATGGCTACACCTTC,CASSQDSRVGYGYTF
-,TRBV7-2,TRBJ1-1,-,TGTGCCAGCAGGTTACAGGCGCTGAACACTGAAGCTTTCTTT,CASRLQALNTEAFF
-,TRBV4-1,TRBJ2-1,-,TGCGCCAGCAGCCAAGACCCTATCACCCCCAATGAGCAGTTCTTC,CASSQDPITPNEQFF
-,TRBV5-1,TRBJ2-5,many,TGTGCCAGCAGCTTAGTCGGGGAAGAGACCCAGTACTTC,CASSLVGEETQYF
TRBD1,TRBV6-1,TRBJ1-2,-,TGTGCCAGCAGCCACTTTTCGACAGGGTGGGTCTATGGCTACACCTTC,CASSHFSTGWVYGYTF
-,TRBV6-4,TRBJ2-1,-,TGTGCCAGCAGTGAGTCTCACGGATCCTCCTACAATGAGCAGTTCTTC,CASSESHGSSYNEQFF
TRBD2,TRBV20-1,TRBJ2-1,-,TGCAGTGCTAGAGGGGGGGTAGCGGGTGTCAACCATTCGGATACCTACAATGAGCAGTTCTTC,CSARGGVAGVNHSDTYNEQFF
-,TRBV7-6,TRBJ1-3,-,TGTGCCAGCAGCTTAGCGAGGGGGGAAGTCTCTGGAAACACCATATATTTT,CASSLARGEVSGNTIYF
TRBD1,TRBV29-1,TRBJ2-1,-,TGCAGCGTTGAAGGGGGACAGGGTGGGTTCGGGCAGTTCTTC,CSVEGGQGGFGQFF
TRBD2,TRBV12-3/TRBV12-4,TRBJ2-1,few,TGTGCCAGCAGTTTAGCCGGGAGGGCCGGTGGTGAGCAGTTCTTC,CASSLAGRAGGEQFF
-,TRBV7-2,TRBJ1-5,few,TGTGCCAGCAGCTTAAACGTTGGGGATCAGCCCCAGCATTTT,CASSLNVGDQPQHF
TRBD2,TRBV4-2,TRBJ2-1,-,TGTGCCAGCAGCCTACCAGCGGGAGGAAATGGAGATGAGCAGTTCTTC,CASSLPAGGNGDEQFF
TRBD2,TRBV29-1,TRBJ2-3,-,TGCAGCGTTGAAAGAGCGGGAGGGCTCCCAGATACGCAGTATTTT,CSVERAGGLPDTQYF
TRBD1,TRBV10-3,TRBJ2-7,-,TGTGCCATACGGACAGGGGAGGTAACAAGCTCCTACGAGCAGTACTTC,CAIRTGEVTSSYEQYF
-,TRBV5-4,TRBJ2-3,-,TGTGCCAGCAGCTTGCACAAAGCAGATACGCAGTATTTT,CASSLHKADTQYF
TRBD1,TRBV7-8,TRBJ1-2,many,TGTGCCAGCAGCTTAGTAGTTACGGACAGGGGAAACCATGGCTACACCTTC,CASSLVVTDRGNHGYTF
-,TRBV2,TRBJ2-7,few,TGTGCCAGCACCCCCCGGGCTAGCTCCTACGAGCAGTACTTC,CASTPRASSYEQYF
TRBD2,TRBV7-2,TRBJ2-7,many,TGTGCCAGCAGCAAAGCGGGAAGGTTTTTTGAGCAGTACTTC,CASSKAGRFFEQYF
TRBD2,TRBV4-1,TRBJ2-1,-,TGCGCCAGCAGCCACGGACTAGCGGGAGGAGCCTACAATGAGCAGTTCTTC,CASSHGLAGGAYNEQFF